This T cell receptor (beta chain) was found in a study of tumour-infiltrating T cells in Burkitt lymphoma. Study details: The Burkitt lymphoma cohort spanned all epidemiological subtypes.

Sequencing was performed with immunoSEQ multiplex PCR; in TCRdb, only in-frame clones are kept and a portion is missing. The repertoire holds 1,500 to 2,000 clones, with roughly 13% as singletons. In germline, CDR1 is MNHEY, CDR2 SMNVEV (reference sequence). The CDR3 has 15 residues. V gave up 5 bases and J gave up 3 bases, with 13 bases separating them. V and J are TRBV27 and TRBJ1-4, with D maybe TRBD1 (5 bases). Sequenced sample: tumor tissue. The TCR was taken from a human donor with Burkitt lymphoma. CDR3 loop: CASSAKGHANEKLFF. In DNA, the CDR3 is TGTGCCAGCAGTGCGAAGGGGCATGCTAATGAAAAACTGTTTTTT.